The clone carrying this TCR beta chain was detected a few times. No antigen is known for it. Trimming shortened V by 0 bases and J by 1 base, and 10 bases separated the two germline ends. Germline lookup yields CDR1 SGHRS and CDR2 YFSETQ. The CDR3 is 15 amino acids. The data originate from a study of T-cell memory formation after mild COVID-19. On the study more broadly: Clusters were largely donor specific. General study findings and limits: CD8+ contracting clones occupied EMRA, while CD4+ ones occupied mainly CM and EM. Whether second-wave clones peaking at day 37 were SARS-CoV-2 specific went unconfirmed. Researchers found some responding clones in pre-infection memory, a sign that cross-reactive memory joined.

TCRdb itself ran the 5' RACE reads through MiXCR, one entry per CDR3 protein. Among about 310,000 distinct CDR3 sequences listed, approximately 19% were seen once. The TCR sequence derives from a man aged 18 to 29 who had mild COVID-19 (a few samples of this study predate the infection). Cell type and time point are not known. J is TRBJ1-1 and V is TRBV5-1; D is perhaps TRBD1 (6 bases). The sequencing sample was made of PBMCs or a T cell subset sorted from them (not recorded which). The CDR3 sequence is CASSLAGQPNTEAFF. CDR3 nucleotide sequence: TGCGCCAGCAGCTTGGCTGGACAGCCGAACACTGAAGCTTTCTTT.